These 32 T cell receptor beta chains were sequenced from one sample in a study of CD8+CD57+ T cells in acquired aplastic anemia. Patients selected for sequencing had displayed CD8+CD57+ cell expansion by flow cytometry. CDR3 and TCR beta VDJ profiling relied on genomic DNA as the template. TCRdb recomputed calls from the reads with MiXCR, one row per CDR3 protein. Here the sample spans approximately 300,000 distinct CDR3 sequences, 50% to 65% being singletons. The sequencing input was sorted CD4+, CD8+, or CD8+CD57+ T cells (not recorded which) from PBMCs. These receptors were taken from a human donor with aplastic anemia.

V gene TRBV19 combines with J gene TRBJ2-7; D gene uncertain. This CDR3 region has 13 residues. CDR1 LNHDA and CDR2 SQIVND come from the germline V gene (reference sequence). V shed 5 bases and J shed 5 bases, with 13 bases lying between them. CDR3 loop: CASSPGSPDEQYF. In DNA form, the CDR3 reads TGTGCCAGTAGTCCCGGGTCCCCAGACGAGCAGTACTTC.

Ten or more counts support this clonotype. V gene TRBV12-3 or TRBV12-4 combines with J gene TRBJ1-6, with 7 bases lining up with TRBD1. The CDR3 runs 15 residues. V gave up 5 bases and J gave up 7 bases; unmatched junction bases: 8. The CDR3 loop is CASSPEGRGNSPLHF. The CDR3 DNA is TGTGCCAGCAGTCCCGAGGGCAGGGGGAATTCACCCCTCCACTTT.

V and J are TRBV4-1 and TRBJ2-3, with TRBD2 matching over 14 bases. After removal of 4 bases from V and 11 bases from J, the junction contained 8 bases not matched to a gene. In germline, CDR1 is MGHRA, CDR2 YSYEKL. This CDR3 has 15 residues. The CDR3 DNA is TGCGCCAGCAGCCGACTAGCGGGAGGGAGGAATGAGCAGTATTTT. Amino acid sequence: CASSRLAGGRNEQYF.

Many counts were recorded for this clonotype. The V gene is TRBV5-1, the J gene TRBJ2-3; 10 bases match TRBD1. From germline, CDR1 is SGHRS and CDR2 YFSETQ. The CDR3 contains 15 residues. V gave up 0 bases and J gave up 5 bases; unmatched junction bases: 3. The CDR3 sequence: CASSLGQGARDTQYF. The CDR3 DNA follows: TGCGCCAGCAGCTTGGGACAGGGGGCAAGAGATACGCAGTATTTT. Full variable domain (rest looked up from reference TRBV5-1 and TRBJ2-3): KAGVTQTPRYLIKTRGQQVTLSCSPISGHRSVSWYQQTPGQGLQFLFEYFSETQRNKGNFPGRFSGRQFSNSRSEMNVSTLELGDSALYLCASSLGQGARDTQYFGPGTRLTVL.

The chain is built from TRBV20-1 and TRBJ2-6, with 12 bases identical to TRBD1. Per the germline V gene, CDR1 is DFQATT and CDR2 is SNEGSKA (reference sequence). The V and J ends lost 3 bases and 2 bases, in that order; junction bases with no gene match: 5. The CDR3 covers 17 residues. The CDR3 region is CSASRGQGATGANVLTF. The CDR3 bases are TGCAGTGCTAGCAGGGGACAGGGGGCGACTGGGGCCAACGTCCTGACTTTC.

A few counts support this clonotype. This chain connects TRBV27 to TRBJ1-2; TRBD1 is a possible D gene (6 bases). Germline lookup yields CDR1 MNHEY and CDR2 SMNVEV (reference sequence). V was shortened by 9 bases and J by 4 bases, with 15 bases between the two germline ends. The CDR3 covers 13 residues. This CDR3 reads CASASGVGYGYTF. The CDR3 coding sequence is TGTGCCAGTGCGTCAGGGGTGGGCTATGGCTACACCTTC.

This chain connects TRBV7-8 to TRBJ2-2; 11 nucleotides align to TRBD2. Trimming at V came to 0 bases and at J to 1 base, leaving 1 base not matched to a gene. The CDR3 is made up of 17 amino acids. Germline-derived CDR1 and CDR2 are SGHVS and FQNEAQ. CDR3 DNA sequence: TGTGCCAGCAGCTTAGCCGGGACTAGCGGGAACACCGGGGAGCTGTTTTTT. Protein product: CASSLAGTSGNTGELFF.

This clonotype was seen more than once but under ten times. The chain employs TRBV18 and TRBJ2-1; tentatively, D is TRBD1 (6 bases). CDR3 length: 15 residues. Germline CDR1 KGHSH, CDR2 LQKENI. Trimming cost V 5 bases and J 3 bases, with 14 bases left between them. CDR3: CASSRDVGGYNEQFF. As DNA, the CDR3 is TGTGCCAGCTCAAGAGACGTAGGGGGCTACAATGAGCAGTTCTTC.

The rearrangement uses TRBV12-3 or TRBV12-4 and TRBJ2-7; unclear D gene. Trimming took 2 bases from V and 7 from J, leaving 6 bases between them. The CDR3 covers 11 residues. CDR3 in DNA: TGTGCCAGCAGTTTATCTACAGAGCAGTACTTC. This codes for CASSLSTEQYF.

This clonotype was seen many times. J is TRBJ1-1 and V is TRBV5-1; the D gene is possibly TRBD1 (6 bases). The CDR3 is 17 amino acids. Germline V lookup: CDR1 SGHRS, CDR2 YFSETQ. V shed 0 bases and J shed 0 bases, with 15 bases lying between them. The CDR3 DNA follows: TGCGCCAGCAGCTTGGGGGGGCCTCGTCTCATGAACACTGAAGCTTTCTTT. It encodes CASSLGGPRLMNTEAFF.

This clonotype has at least ten counts. The V call is TRBV20-1, the J call TRBJ1-2; 8 bases agree with TRBD1. V was pared by 7 bases and J by 4 bases, with 11 bases of the junction left unmatched. The CDR3 length is 14 residues. The germline V gene encodes CDR1 DFQATT and CDR2 SNEGSKA (reference sequence). The CDR3 nucleotides are TGCAGTGGGTTATCGGACAGGGTAGGCTATGGCTACACCTTC. This gives the protein CSGLSDRVGYGYTF.

The V gene is TRBV9, the J gene TRBJ1-5, with D maybe TRBD1 (5 bases). This CDR3 contains 14 residues. Germline lookup yields CDR1 SGDLS and CDR2 YYNGEE. Trimming shortened V by 4 bases and J by 7 bases, and 15 bases separated the two germline ends. The CDR3 protein is CASSTGGNPQPQHF. Here the CDR3 DNA reads TGTGCCAGCAGCACGGGGGGGAATCCCCAGCCCCAGCATTTT.

This clonotype has a handful of counts. This sequence joins TRBV7-8 and TRBJ2-6; D unclear. This CDR3 contains 13 residues. Germline CDR1 is SGHVS and CDR2 is FQNEAQ. Trimming left V 6 bases short and J 4 bases short, with 7 bases between. The CDR3 coding sequence is TGTGCCAGCAGGATAAGCGGGGCCAACGTCCTGACTTTC. Translating gives CASRISGANVLTF.

This clonotype occurred once. The chain has TRBV10-3 and TRBJ1-6; 10 bases are shared with TRBD1. J was trimmed by 7 bases and V by 6 bases; bases with no gene match: 3. This CDR3 comprises 14 residues. Germline-derived CDR1 and CDR2 are ENHRY and SYGVKD. DNA for the CDR3: TGTGCCATCAGAGTGGACAGGGGGAATTCACCCCTCCACTTT. Translated: CAIRVDRGNSPLHF.

This clonotype showed up just a few times. The genes are TRBV18 and TRBJ1-1; D perhaps matches TRBD1 (5 bases). The V end was cut by 3 bases, the J end by 1 base, with 15 bases between. CDR1 KGHSH and CDR2 LQKENI come from the germline V gene. CDR3 size: 16 residues. The CDR3 is CASSPPRGAGNTEAFF. The DNA of the CDR3 is TGTGCCAGCTCACCTCCGAGGGGCGCGGGGAACACTGAAGCTTTCTTT.

This rearrangement joins TRBV10-2 to TRBJ2-1, with 8 bases aligning to TRBD2. V gave up 9 bases and J gave up 4 bases; unmatched junction bases: 5. The CDR3 is 13 amino acids. Germline assignment: CDR1 WSHSY and CDR2 SAAADI. CDR3 loop: CASLPGGYNEQFF. The DNA for the CDR3 is TGCGCCAGTCTGCCGGGGGGGTACAATGAGCAGTTCTTC.

CDR3 sequence reads: CATSSPLAGAGNEQFF. The CDR3, as DNA: TGTGCCACCTCAAGCCCACTAGCGGGAGCGGGGAATGAGCAGTTCTTC. The chain couples TRBV24-1 to TRBJ2-1; 11 bases match TRBD2. V lost 9 bases to trimming and J lost 7 bases; unmatched junction nucleotides: 13. The germline V gene has CDR1 KGHDR and CDR2 SFDVKD. This CDR3 is built from 16 residues.

This chain joins TRBV20-1 and TRBJ2-7; 9 nucleotides align to TRBD1. CDR1 is DFQATT, CDR2 SNEGSKA, per germline (reference sequence). The CDR3 spans 14 residues. V shed 6 bases, J shed 7 bases, and the junction held 13 bases outside the gene matches. The CDR3 DNA sequence: TGCAGTGCCCAACAGGGGGCGTCAAACTATGAGCAGTACTTC. This sequence encodes CSAQQGASNYEQYF.

This clonotype was recorded many times. The chain uses TRBV25-1 and TRBJ1-2; TRBD1 matches at 7 bases. V shed 8 bases, J shed 7 bases, and the junction held 7 bases outside the gene matches. The germline gives CDR1 MGHDK, CDR2 SYGVNS. The CDR3 loop spans 12 amino acids. CDR3 sequence reads: CASATGFSGYTF. CDR3 sequence (DNA): TGTGCCAGCGCGACAGGGTTCTCTGGCTACACCTTC.

This clonotype occurred many times. This chain uses TRBV5-6 with TRBJ2-2; D gene uncertain. The CDR3 has 15 amino acids. Germline V gene sequence: CDR1 SGHDT, CDR2 YYEEEE. The V gene lost 2 bases and the J gene lost 1 base, with 9 bases spanning the gap. For the CDR3, the DNA is TGTGCCAGCAGCTTAGGTTTCCGGAACACCGGGGAGCTGTTTTTT. Translation gives CASSLGFRNTGELFF.

On this clonotype: With a much larger clone just one base away, this may be a read error. The chain carries TRBV28 and TRBJ1-5, with D unclear. CDR1 and CDR2 (germline): MDHEN, SYDVKM. This CDR3 contains 12 residues. For the CDR3, the DNA is TGTGCCAGCAGCCTCACGAGTCAGCCCCAGCGTTTT. This sequence encodes CASSLTSQPQRF.

This clonotype showed up just once. The genes are TRBV9 and TRBJ2-7; 7 bases fit TRBD1. CDR1 is SGDLS and CDR2 is YYNGEE in the germline V gene. With 3 bases clipped from V and 2 bases from J, the junction kept 5 bases outside the gene matches. This CDR3 has 14 residues. CDR3 DNA: TGTGCCAGCAGCGCAGGGGGACCGACCTACGAGCAGTACTTC. It translates to CASSAGGPTYEQYF.

For this clonotype: An end of the junction differs from the germline gene, which may be a read error. The chain links TRBV20-1 to TRBJ2-7; D remains unclear. The germline V gene encodes CDR1 DFQATT and CDR2 SNEGSKA (reference sequence). This CDR3 is 12 amino acids long. The CDR3 protein is CSARGPSYEQYF. The CDR3 DNA sequence: TGCAGTGCCAGAGGCCCTTCCTACGAGCAGTACTTC.

The chain couples TRBV19 to TRBJ1-6, with TRBD1 identical over 10 bases. CDR3 length: 15 residues. The V and J ends lost 5 bases and 7 bases, in that order; junction bases with no gene match: 5. Germline V gene sequence: CDR1 LNHDA, CDR2 SQIVND (reference sequence). CDR3 loop: CASSAPGQGNSPLHF. CDR3 coding DNA: TGTGCCAGTAGTGCACCGGGACAGGGGAATTCACCCCTCCACTTT.

Remarks on this clonotype: One junction end does not reproduce the germline sequence, and a read error may be involved. This chain uses TRBV19 with TRBJ1-2; perhaps TRBD1 as D (5 bases). This CDR3 region has 15 residues. Germline lookup yields CDR1 LNHDA and CDR2 SQIVND (reference sequence). The CDR3 DNA sequence: TGTGCCAGTAGTATGGGGCAGAAAGGCAGCTATGGCTACACCTTT. Protein: CASSMGQKGSYGYTF.

This clonotype was recorded at least ten times. The chain recombines TRBV7-3 with TRBJ1-1; D remains unclear. The V gene lost 0 bases and the J gene lost 9 bases, with 11 bases spanning the gap. Germline V gene data show CDR1 as SGHTA and CDR2 as FQGTGA. This CDR3 spans 13 amino acids. The CDR3 nucleotides are TGTGCCAGCAGCTTAACGACCGTTAACCAAGCTTTCTTT. This encodes CASSLTTVNQAFF.

The J gene is TRBJ2-7, the V gene TRBV6-5; 7 bases line up with TRBD1. Germline lookup yields CDR1 MNHEY and CDR2 SVGAGI. The CDR3 totals 13 residues. The junction had 6 bases not matched to a gene; V was cut back by 6 bases and J by 4 bases. The CDR3 DNA reads TGTGCCAGCAGGGTACAGGGGTTATACGAGCAGTACTTC. This sequence encodes CASRVQGLYEQYF.

This clonotype was detected once. The CDR3 nucleotides are TGTGCCAGCAGCCGATCCGGGACGCGGTACGAGCAGTACTTC. Its translation is CASSRSGTRYEQYF. The chain employs TRBV2 and TRBJ2-7; D may match TRBD1 or TRBD2 (5 bases each). In germline, CDR1 is SNHLY, CDR2 FYNNEI. Deletions cut 6 bases from V and 4 bases from J, with 16 bases between. The CDR3 totals 14 residues.

The chain combines TRBV2 with TRBJ1-4; D not resolved. This CDR3 is built from 15 residues. CDR1 is SNHLY and CDR2 is FYNNEI in the germline V gene. Trimming left V 6 bases short and J 7 bases short, with 18 bases between. The DNA of the CDR3 is TGTGCCAGCAGCCCGGTGCCGGGGTCGGTTGAAAAACTGTTTTTT. Its translation: CASSPVPGSVEKLFF.

The genes are TRBV11-2 and TRBJ2-7, with 10 bases aligning to TRBD2. Germline V gene lookup returns CDR1 SGHAT and CDR2 FQNNGV. The CDR3 spans 14 residues. Trimming at V came to 2 bases and at J to 3 bases, leaving 1 base not matched to a gene. The CDR3 nucleotides read TGTGCCAGCAGCTTACTAGCGGGGGACTACGAGCAGTACTTC. It specifies CASSLLAGDYEQYF.

The chain recombines TRBV10-3 with TRBJ2-6; D gene uncertain. The CDR3 covers 15 residues. The germline V and J ends were trimmed by 7 bases and 0 bases, with 10 bases remaining between them. CDR1 is ENHRY and CDR2 is SYGVKD in the germline V gene. The CDR3 coding sequence is TGTGCCATCAATTTGGGCACCTCTGGGGCCAACGTCCTGACTTTC. Translating gives CAINLGTSGANVLTF.

This chain joins TRBV7-4 and TRBJ1-1; tentatively, D is TRBD1 (6 bases). Germline V gene lookup returns CDR1 SGHVT and CDR2 SQSDAQ. Trimming took 1 base from V and 0 from J, leaving 12 bases between them. CDR3 length equals 16 residues. CDR3 DNA: TGTGCCAGCAGCTTAGAGACAGGTCGTATGAACACTGAAGCTTTCTTT. Its protein product is CASSLETGRMNTEAFF.